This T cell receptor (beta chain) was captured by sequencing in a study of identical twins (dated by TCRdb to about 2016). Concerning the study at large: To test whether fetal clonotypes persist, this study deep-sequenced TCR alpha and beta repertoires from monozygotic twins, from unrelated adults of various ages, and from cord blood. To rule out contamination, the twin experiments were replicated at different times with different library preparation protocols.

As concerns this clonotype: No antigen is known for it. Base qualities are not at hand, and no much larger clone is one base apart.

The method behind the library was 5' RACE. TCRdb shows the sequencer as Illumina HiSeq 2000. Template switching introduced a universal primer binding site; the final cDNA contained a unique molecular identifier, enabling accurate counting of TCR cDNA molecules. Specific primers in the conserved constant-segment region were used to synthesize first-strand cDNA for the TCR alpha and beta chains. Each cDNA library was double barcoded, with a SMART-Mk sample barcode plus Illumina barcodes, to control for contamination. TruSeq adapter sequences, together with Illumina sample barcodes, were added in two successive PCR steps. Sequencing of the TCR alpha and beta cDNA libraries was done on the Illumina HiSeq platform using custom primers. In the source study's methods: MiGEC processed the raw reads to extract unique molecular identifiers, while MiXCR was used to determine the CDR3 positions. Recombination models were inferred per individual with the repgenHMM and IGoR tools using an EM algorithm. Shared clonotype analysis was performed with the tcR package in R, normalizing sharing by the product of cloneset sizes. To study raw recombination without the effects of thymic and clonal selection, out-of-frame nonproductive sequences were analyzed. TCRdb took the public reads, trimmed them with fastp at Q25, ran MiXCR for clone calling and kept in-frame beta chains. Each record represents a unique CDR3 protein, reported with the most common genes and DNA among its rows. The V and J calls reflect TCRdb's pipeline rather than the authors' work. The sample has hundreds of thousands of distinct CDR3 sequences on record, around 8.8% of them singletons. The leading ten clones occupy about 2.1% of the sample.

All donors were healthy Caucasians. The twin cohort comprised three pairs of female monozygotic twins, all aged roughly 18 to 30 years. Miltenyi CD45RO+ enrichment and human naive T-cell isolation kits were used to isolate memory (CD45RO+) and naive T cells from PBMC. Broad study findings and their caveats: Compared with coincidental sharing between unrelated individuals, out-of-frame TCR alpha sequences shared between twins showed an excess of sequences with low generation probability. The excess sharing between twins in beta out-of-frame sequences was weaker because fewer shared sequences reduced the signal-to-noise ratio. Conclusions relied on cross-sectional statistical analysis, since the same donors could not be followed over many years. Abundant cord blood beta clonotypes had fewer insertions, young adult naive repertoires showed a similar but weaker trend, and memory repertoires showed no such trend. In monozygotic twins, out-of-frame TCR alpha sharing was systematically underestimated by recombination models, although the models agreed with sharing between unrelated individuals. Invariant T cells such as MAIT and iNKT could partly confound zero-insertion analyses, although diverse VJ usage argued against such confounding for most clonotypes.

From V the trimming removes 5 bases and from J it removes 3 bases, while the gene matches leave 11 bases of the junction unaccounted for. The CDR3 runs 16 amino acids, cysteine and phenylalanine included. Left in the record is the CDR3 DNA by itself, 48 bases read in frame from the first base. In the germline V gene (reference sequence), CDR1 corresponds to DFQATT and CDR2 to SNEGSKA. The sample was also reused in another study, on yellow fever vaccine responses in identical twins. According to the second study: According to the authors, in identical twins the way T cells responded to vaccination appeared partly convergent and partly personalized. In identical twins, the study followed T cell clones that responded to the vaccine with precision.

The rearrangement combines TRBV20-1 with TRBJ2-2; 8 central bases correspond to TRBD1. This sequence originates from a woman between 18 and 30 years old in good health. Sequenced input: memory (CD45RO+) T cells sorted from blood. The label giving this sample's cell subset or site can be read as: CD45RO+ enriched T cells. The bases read TGCAGTGCTCGCAACCGGACAGGGCGGTACACCGGGGAGCTGTTTTTT. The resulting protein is CSARNRTGRYTGELFF.